The source of this T cell receptor beta chain is a study of vaccination and CD4 T cells after COVID-19. Study results and limitations: Convalescent patients studied were relatively few, and early post-infection timepoints were absent.

Worth noting for this clonotype: Its target is not known.

With the Oncomine TCR Beta short-read assay, DNA from cultured CD4+ T cells was sequenced. MiXCR, applied by TCRdb to the PCR reads, yields one record per CDR3 protein. Here the sample spans fewer than 15,000 distinct CDR3 sequences, 56% being singletons. The CDR3 is 15 amino acids. V was clipped by 3 bases and J by 5 bases; unmatched bases: 5. Germline CDR1 reads SGHVS; CDR2 reads FQNEAQ. The sample's treatment: roughly 11-day PBMC culture with coronavirus spike peptide pools or control peptides (ViraFEST assay). This receptor was obtained from a human donor who had recovered from COVID-19. The chain has TRBV7-8 and TRBJ2-1, with 9 bases fitting TRBD2. The sequencing input was CD4+ T cells from blood, cultured in vitro. CDR3 amino acids: CASSFEGLAHNEQFF. The CDR3 nucleotides read TGTGCCAGCAGCTTTGAAGGACTAGCGCACAATGAGCAGTTCTTC.